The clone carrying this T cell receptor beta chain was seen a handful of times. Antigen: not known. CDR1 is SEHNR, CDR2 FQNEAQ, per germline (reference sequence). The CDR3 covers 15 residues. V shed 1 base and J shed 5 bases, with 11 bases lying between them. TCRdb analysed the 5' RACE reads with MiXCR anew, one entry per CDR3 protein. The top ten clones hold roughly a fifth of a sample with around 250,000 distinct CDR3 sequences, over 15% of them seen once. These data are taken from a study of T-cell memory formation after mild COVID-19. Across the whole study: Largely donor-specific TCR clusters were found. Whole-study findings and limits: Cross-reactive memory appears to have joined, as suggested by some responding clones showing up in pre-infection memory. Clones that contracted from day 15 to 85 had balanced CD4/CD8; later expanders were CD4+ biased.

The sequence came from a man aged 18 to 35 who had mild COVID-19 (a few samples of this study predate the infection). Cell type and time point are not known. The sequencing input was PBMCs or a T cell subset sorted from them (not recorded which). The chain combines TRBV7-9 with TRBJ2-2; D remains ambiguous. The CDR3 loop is CASSLVRLATGELFF. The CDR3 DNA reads TGTGCCAGCAGCTTAGTGAGACTCGCGACCGGGGAGCTGTTTTTT. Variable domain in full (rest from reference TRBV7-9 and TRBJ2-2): DTGVSQNPRHKITKRGQNVTFRCDPISEHNRLYWYRQTLGQGPEFLTYFQNEAQLEKSRLLSDRFSAERPKGSFSTLEIQRTEQGDSAMYLCASSLVRLATGELFFGEGSRLTVL.